This T cell receptor (beta chain) was observed in a study of long-term antiretroviral therapy in people with HIV. Whole-study results and caveats: Blood draws took place between about 2003 and 2017 and possibly involved older ART regimens.

Comment on this clone: What it recognizes is unknown.

Sequencing used immunoSEQ v3.0 at survey level. Per-sample targets for sequencing were roughly 35,000-50,000 T-cell genomes. Some clones are missing from TCRdb's copy, which holds only in-frame ones; the method was immunoSEQ multiplex PCR. Here the sample spans roughly 40,000 clones, 85% to 95% being singletons. The CDR3 covers 14 residues. V lost 6 bases and J lost 2, with 14 bases in between. Per the germline V gene, CDR1 is SNHLY and CDR2 is FYNNEI. This material consisted of unsorted PBMCs, taken roughly 9.4 years after starting antiretroviral therapy. This clonotype was obtained from a man aged 25-40 years with HIV. The gene calls are TRBV2 and TRBJ2-7; TRBD2 is a possible D gene (5 bases). The chain's CDR3 is CASRPDSFTYEQYF. The CDR3 coding sequence is TGTGCCAGCAGGCCGGACTCCTTTACCTACGAGCAGTACTTC.